This note documents a single T cell receptor beta chain sequence. Its target antigen remains unknown. No much larger clone is present one base from it, and per-base qualities are unavailable. The data originate from a study of T cell responses to AZD1222 COVID-19 vaccine (dated by TCRdb to about 2021). In terms of the full investigation: AZD1222 recipients whose second dose came at about 4 weeks and those whose second dose came at about 12 weeks were combined into one group, since spike-specific TCR depth and breadth did not differ between the two schedules. TCR sequencing covered more than 230 trial participants: 200 to 210 given two doses of AZD1222 and about 26 given two doses of MenACWY control vaccine. Trial participants were enrolled into age subgroups of 18-55, 56-69 and 70-plus years, which contained approximately 150, 28 and 58 TCR-sequenced participants, respectively. The paper as a whole reports these results and caveats: The 56-69-year group was small, and its depth increase did not reach significance, likely because of low power. The vaccine-associated CD4 TCRs covered the entire spike protein, and the dominant responses fell in regions 160-218 and 743-854. No day 14 peak-response samples were available, so repertoires were characterized only after the peak T cell response. Most participants were white British and females outnumbered males, and the authors suggested that clonal diversity may have been underestimated. Conclusions about previously exposed vaccinees were limited because only 5 or 6 AZD1222 recipients were SARS-CoV-2 seropositive at baseline. Nearly half of unique spike-specific TCRs reportedly recognized epitopes outside regions mutated in the B.1.351 and B.1.1.7 variants. After two AZD1222 doses, both the breadth and the depth of spike-specific TCRs were significantly higher than at day 0 and than in MenACWY recipients.

The time point label here, explained by the study, means: baseline before first vaccination. Samples from vaccinated people were obtained from the UK trials COV001 and COV002, which included a single-blind randomized controlled phase 2/3 trial of AZD1222 (ChAdOx1 nCoV-19) in healthy adults. For TCRbeta chain sequencing, PBMC samples from trial participants were taken at day 0 and at day 28 after the second dose. The CDR3 regions of human TCRbeta chains were analyzed by immunosequencing. The paper's processing steps were these. Repertoire TCRs were matched against a reference library of SARS-CoV-2-specific TCRs generated with the MIRA antigen-specificity platform. Breadth was defined as the fraction of unique TCRs that were SARS-CoV-2-associated, and depth was defined as the fraction of total T cells that were SARS-CoV-2-associated. Using the MIRA data, each spike-specific TCR was assigned both to the spike region to which the TCR was reactive and to a CD4 or CD8 class. Log10-transformed breadth and depth values were compared by one-way ANOVA with Sidak's multiple comparisons tests. TCRdb took this table from immuneACCESS and kept in-frame rearrangements with V and J called. Such tables lack part of the clones; where checked against another copy, unresolved V genes explain under half of the gap, and the rest is unexplained. Clone size and V and J calls were adopted from that table, with D and trimming inferred from the DNA. For this sample the table gives 90,000 to 120,000 clones, of which 91% were detected only once. Less than 25% of the sample is held by the ten biggest clonotypes.

The germline V gene encodes CDR1 SEHNR and CDR2 FQNEAQ (reference sequence). There are 15 amino acids in the CDR3, from cysteine to phenylalanine inclusive. Just CDR3 DNA is preserved here, 45 bases in frame from base 1. Trimming takes 5 bases from V and 2 bases from J, and the germline ends sit 16 bases apart. This specimen consisted of peripheral blood, obtained on day 0 of AZD1222 vaccination. The source of this sequence is an adult in good health. The receptor chain draws on TRBV7-9 and TRBJ2-7; the D segment is perhaps TRBD1 or TRBD2, each sharing 5 matched bases. The DNA sequence is TGTGCCAGCAGCCTCGGGGCGTCAATCACCTACGAGCAGTACTTC. This is translated as CASSLGASITYEQYF.